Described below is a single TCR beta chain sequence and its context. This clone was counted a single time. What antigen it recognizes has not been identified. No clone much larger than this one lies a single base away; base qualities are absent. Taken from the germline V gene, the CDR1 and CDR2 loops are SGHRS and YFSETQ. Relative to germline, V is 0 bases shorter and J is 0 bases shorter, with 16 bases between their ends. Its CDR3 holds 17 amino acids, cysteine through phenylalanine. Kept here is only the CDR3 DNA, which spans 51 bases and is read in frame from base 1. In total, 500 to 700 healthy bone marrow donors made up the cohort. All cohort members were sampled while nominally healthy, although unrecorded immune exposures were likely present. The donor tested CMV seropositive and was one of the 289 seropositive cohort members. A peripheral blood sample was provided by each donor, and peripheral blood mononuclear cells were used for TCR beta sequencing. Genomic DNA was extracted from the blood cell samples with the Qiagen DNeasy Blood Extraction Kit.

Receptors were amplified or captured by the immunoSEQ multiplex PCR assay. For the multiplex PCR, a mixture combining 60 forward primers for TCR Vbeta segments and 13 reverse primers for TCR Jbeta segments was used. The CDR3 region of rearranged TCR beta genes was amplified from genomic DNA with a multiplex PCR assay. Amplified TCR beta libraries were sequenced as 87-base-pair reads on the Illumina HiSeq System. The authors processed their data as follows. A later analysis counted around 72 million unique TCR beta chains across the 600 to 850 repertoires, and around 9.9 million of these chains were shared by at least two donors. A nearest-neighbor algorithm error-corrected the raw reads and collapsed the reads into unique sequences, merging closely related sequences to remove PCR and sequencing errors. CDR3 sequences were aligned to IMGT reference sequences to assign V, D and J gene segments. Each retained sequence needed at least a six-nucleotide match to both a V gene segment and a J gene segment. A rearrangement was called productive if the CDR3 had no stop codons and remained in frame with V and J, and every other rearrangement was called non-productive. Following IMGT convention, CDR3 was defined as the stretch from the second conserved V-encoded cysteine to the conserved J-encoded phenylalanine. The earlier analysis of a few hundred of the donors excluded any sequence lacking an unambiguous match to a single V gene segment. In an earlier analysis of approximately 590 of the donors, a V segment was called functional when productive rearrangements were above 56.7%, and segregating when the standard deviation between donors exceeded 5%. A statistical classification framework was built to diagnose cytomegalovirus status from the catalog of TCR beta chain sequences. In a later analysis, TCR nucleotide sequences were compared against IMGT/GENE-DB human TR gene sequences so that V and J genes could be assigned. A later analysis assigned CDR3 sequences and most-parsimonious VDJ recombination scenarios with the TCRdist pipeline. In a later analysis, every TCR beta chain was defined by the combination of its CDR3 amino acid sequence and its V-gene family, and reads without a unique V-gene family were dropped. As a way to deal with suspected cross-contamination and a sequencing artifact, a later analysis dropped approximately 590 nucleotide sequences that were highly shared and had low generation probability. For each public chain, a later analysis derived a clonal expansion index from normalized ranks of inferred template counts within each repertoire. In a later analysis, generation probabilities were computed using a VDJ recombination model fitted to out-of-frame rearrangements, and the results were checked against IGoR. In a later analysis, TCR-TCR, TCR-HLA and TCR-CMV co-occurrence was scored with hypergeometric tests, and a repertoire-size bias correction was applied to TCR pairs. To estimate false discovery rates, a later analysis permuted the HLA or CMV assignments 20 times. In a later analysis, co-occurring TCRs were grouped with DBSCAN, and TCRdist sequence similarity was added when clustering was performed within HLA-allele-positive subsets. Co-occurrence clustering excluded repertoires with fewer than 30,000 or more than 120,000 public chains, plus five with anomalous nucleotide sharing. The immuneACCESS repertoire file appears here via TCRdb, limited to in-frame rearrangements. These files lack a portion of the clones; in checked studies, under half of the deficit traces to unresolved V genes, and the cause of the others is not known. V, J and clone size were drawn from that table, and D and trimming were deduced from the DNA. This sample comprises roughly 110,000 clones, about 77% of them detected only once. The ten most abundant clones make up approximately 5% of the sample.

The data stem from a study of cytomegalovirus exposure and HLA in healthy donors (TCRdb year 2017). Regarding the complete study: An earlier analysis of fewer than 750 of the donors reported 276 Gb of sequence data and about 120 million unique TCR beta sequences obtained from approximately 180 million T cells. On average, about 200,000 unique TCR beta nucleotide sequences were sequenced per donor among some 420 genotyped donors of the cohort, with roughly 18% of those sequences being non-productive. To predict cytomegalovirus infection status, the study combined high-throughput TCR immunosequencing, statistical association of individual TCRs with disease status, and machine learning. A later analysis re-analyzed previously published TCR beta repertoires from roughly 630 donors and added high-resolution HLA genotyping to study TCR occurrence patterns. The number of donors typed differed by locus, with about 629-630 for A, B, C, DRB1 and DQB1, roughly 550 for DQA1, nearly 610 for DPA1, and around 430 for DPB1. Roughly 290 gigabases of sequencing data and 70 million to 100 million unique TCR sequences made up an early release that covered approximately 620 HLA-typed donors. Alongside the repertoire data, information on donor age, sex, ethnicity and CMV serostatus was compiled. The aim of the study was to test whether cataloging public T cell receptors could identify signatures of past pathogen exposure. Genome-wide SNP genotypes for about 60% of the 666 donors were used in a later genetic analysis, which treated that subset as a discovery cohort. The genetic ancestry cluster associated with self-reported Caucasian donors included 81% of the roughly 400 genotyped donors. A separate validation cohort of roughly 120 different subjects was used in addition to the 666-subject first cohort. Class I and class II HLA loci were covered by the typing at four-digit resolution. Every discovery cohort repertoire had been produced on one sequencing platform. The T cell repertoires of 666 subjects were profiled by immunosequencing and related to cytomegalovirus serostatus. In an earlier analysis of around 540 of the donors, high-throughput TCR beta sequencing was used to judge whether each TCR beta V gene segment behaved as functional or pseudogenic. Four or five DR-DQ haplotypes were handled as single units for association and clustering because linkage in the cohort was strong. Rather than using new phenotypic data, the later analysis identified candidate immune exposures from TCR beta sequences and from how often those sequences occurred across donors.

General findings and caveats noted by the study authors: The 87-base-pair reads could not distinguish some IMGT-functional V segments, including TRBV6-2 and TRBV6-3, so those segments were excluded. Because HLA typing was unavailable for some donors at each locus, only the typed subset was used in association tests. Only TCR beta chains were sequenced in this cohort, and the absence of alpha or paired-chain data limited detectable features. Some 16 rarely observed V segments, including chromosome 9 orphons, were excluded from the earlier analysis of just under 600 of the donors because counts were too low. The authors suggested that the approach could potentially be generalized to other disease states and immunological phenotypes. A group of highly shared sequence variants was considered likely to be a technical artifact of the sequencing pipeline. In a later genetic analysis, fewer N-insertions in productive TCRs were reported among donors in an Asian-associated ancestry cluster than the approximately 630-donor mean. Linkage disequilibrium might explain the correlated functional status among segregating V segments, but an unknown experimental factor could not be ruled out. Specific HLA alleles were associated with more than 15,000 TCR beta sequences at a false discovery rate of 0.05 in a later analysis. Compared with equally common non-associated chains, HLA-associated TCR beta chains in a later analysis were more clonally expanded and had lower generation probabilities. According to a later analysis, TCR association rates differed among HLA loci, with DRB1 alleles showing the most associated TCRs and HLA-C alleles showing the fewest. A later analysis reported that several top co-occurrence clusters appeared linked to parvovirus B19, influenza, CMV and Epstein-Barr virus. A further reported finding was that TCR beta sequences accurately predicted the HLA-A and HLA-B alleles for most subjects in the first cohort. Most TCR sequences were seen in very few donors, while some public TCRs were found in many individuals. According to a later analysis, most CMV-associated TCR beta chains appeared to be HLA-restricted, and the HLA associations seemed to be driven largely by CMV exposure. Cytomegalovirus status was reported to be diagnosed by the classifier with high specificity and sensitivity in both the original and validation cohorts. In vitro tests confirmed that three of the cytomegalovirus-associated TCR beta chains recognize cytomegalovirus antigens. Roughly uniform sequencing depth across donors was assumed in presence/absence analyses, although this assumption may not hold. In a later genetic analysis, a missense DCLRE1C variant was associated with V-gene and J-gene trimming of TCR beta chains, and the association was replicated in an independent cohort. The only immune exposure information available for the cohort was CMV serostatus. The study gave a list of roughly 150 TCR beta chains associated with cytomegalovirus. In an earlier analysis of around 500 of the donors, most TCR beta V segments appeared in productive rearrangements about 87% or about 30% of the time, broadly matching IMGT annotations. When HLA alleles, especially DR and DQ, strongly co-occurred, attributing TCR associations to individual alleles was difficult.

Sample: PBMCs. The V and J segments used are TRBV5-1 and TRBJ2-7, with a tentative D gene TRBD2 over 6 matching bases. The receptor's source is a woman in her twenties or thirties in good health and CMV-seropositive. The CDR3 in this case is CASSLDGRGRSSYEQYF. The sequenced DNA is TGCGCCAGCAGCTTGGATGGGCGGGGTAGGAGCTCCTACGAGCAGTACTTC. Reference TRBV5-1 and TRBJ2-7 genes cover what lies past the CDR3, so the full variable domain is KAGVTQTPRYLIKTRGQQVTLSCSPISGHRSVSWYQQTPGQGLQFLFEYFSETQRNKGNFPGRFSGRQFSNSRSEMNVSTLELGDSALYLCASSLDGRGRSSYEQYFGPGTRLTVT.